The 17 T cell receptor beta chains in this list originate from one sample, sequenced in a study of blood T cell repertoires in COVID-19. Libraries were prepared by immunoSEQ multiplex PCR; TCRdb keeps only in-frame clonotypes and omits some of them. The profile covers some 200,000 clones, with 88% appearing a single time and around 2.6% taken by the ten largest. Sequenced sample: PBMCs or T cells enriched from blood (not recorded which). The receptors were sampled from a woman aged 30 to 39 who had recovered from COVID-19.

The V and J genes are TRBV7-2 and TRBJ1-6, with 8 positions matching TRBD1. The CDR3 has 14 residues. Germline loops: CDR1 SGHTA, CDR2 FQGNSA. Germline trimming cut 5 bases from V and 7 bases from J; bases unmatched to any gene: 4. CDR3 sequence reads: CASSKDRANSPLHF. The CDR3 DNA is TGTGCCAGCAGCAAGGACAGGGCAAATTCACCCCTCCACTTT. Supplemented by reference TRBV7-2 and TRBJ1-6, the full variable domain reads GAGVSQSPSNKVTEKGKDVELRCDPISGHTALYWYRQSLGQGLEFLIYFQGNSAPDKSGLPSDRFSAERTGGSVSTLTIQRTQQEDSAVYLCASSKDRANSPLHFGNGTRLTVT.

This clone came up a few times. The V call is TRBV19, the J call TRBJ2-5; no reliable D call. Germline V gene data show CDR1 as LNHDA and CDR2 as SQIVND (reference sequence). The CDR3 length is 15 residues. The V end lost 2 bases, the J end lost 0 bases, and 10 bases lay between the germline ends. CDR3 region: CASSITNQYQETQYF. The CDR3 DNA sequence: TGTGCCAGTAGTATAACGAACCAGTACCAAGAGACCCAGTACTTC.

This chain links TRBV6-6 with TRBJ1-2; D is perhaps TRBD1 (5 bases). Germline V CDR1 and CDR2: MNHNY, SVGAGI (reference sequence). The length of the CDR3 is 15 residues. V lost 1 base to trimming and J lost 2 bases, with 11 bases between them. CDR3 in DNA: TGTGCCAGCAGTTACTTAGGGGTCTCCAACTATGGCTACACCTTC. It encodes CASSYLGVSNYGYTF.

This chain links TRBV7-9 with TRBJ2-5, with D unresolved. The V end lost 3 bases, the J end lost 5 bases, and 10 bases lay between the germline ends. CDR3 length: 13 residues. Looked up from germline, CDR1 is SEHNR and CDR2 is FQNEAQ (reference sequence). The CDR3 DNA reads as TGTGCCAGCAGCTTTTCTATTGAGGAGACCCAGTACTTC. Its translation is CASSFSIEETQYF.

The V and J genes are TRBV7-2 and TRBJ2-3; 10 nucleotides agree with TRBD2. The CDR3 covers 14 residues. With 4 bases clipped from V and 4 bases from J, the junction kept 2 bases outside the gene matches. Per germline, CDR1 SGHTA and CDR2 FQGNSA. CDR3: CASSWTSGSDTQYF. As DNA, the CDR3 is TGTGCCAGCAGCTGGACTAGCGGCTCAGATACGCAGTATTTT.

The chain carries TRBV18 and TRBJ2-1; 8 bases align to TRBD2. The CDR3 is made up of 15 amino acids. The trim removed 2 bases at V and 2 bases at J, leaving 2 bases unmatched. The germline gives CDR1 KGHSH, CDR2 LQKENI. The CDR3 DNA follows: TGTGCCAGCTCACCAGAGCGGGGGACCTACAATGAGCAGTTCTTC. This translates into CASSPERGTYNEQFF.

The rearrangement uses TRBV7-9 and TRBJ1-1; 9 bases are shared with TRBD1. Germline CDR1 and CDR2: SEHNR and FQNEAQ (reference sequence). V gave up 1 base and J gave up 7 bases; unmatched junction bases: 4. This CDR3 region has 14 residues. In DNA, the CDR3 is TGTGCCAGCAGCTTAGTGGGACAGGGCGTTGAAGCTTTCTTT. Its translation is CASSLVGQGVEAFF.

The rearrangement links TRBV5-1 to TRBJ1-2; 9 bases fit TRBD1. The ends lost 4 bases at V and 4 bases at J; junction bases unmatched: 8. The CDR3 is 15 amino acids. CDR1 and CDR2 from the germline V gene are SGHRS and YFSETQ. The CDR3 reads CASSRQGEVSYGYTF. Here the CDR3 DNA reads TGCGCCAGCAGCAGACAGGGGGAGGTGAGCTATGGCTACACCTTC.

This clone was recorded only once. The chain employs TRBV29-1 and TRBJ1-1; the match to TRBD1 covers 7 bases. The V and J ends lost 6 bases and 5 bases, in that order; junction bases with no gene match: 3. CDR3 length equals 11 residues. Germline V CDR1 and CDR2: SQVTM, ANQGSEA. In DNA, the CDR3 is TGCAGCGTCGAACAGGGGACTGAAGCTTTCTTT. Protein product: CSVEQGTEAFF. Full variable domain (outside the CDR3, taken from reference TRBV29-1 and TRBJ1-1): SAVISQKPSRDICQRGTSLTIQCQVDSQVTMMFWYRQQPGQSLTLIATANQGSEATYESGFVIDKFPISRPNLTFSTLTVSNMSPEDSSIYLCSVEQGTEAFFGQGTRLTVV.

The genes are TRBV6-5 and TRBJ2-1; the match to TRBD2 covers 7 bases. The CDR3 is made up of 15 amino acids. CDR1 and CDR2 (germline): MNHEY, SVGAGI. J gave up 1 base and V 5 bases, and 5 bases lay outside the gene matches. The CDR3 here is CASSPFGGSYNEQFF. As DNA, the CDR3 is TGTGCCAGCAGTCCCTTCGGGGGGTCCTACAATGAGCAGTTCTTC.

The rearrangement uses TRBV6-2 or TRBV6-3 and TRBJ2-1, with TRBD2 matching 8 bases. The CDR3 spans 17 residues. CDR1 and CDR2 (germline): MNHEY, SVGEGT. J lost 5 bases, V lost 0 bases, and 9 bases had no gene match. The CDR3 sequence: CASSYSSWLAGNNEQFF. The CDR3 DNA reads as TGTGCCAGCAGTTACTCGAGTTGGCTAGCGGGTAACAATGAGCAGTTCTTC.

This CDR3 reads CASSEARLSGNTIYF. The CDR3, as DNA: TGTGCCAGCAGTGAAGCTCGTCTCTCTGGAAACACCATATATTTT. V is TRBV6-1 and J is TRBJ1-3; D uncertain. The germline V and J ends were trimmed by 0 bases and 0 bases, with 6 bases remaining between them. The V gene's germline CDR1 is MNHNS and CDR2 SASEGT. This CDR3 region has 15 residues.

This chain joins TRBV12-3 or TRBV12-4 and TRBJ2-1; D possibly corresponds to TRBD2 (6 bases). CDR3 length: 12 residues. Trimming stripped 7 bases from V and 12 bases from J, with 16 bases between. The CDR3 here is CASKGPGAGQFF. The CDR3 nucleotides read TGTGCCAGCAAAGGACCCGGAGCGGGGCAGTTCTTC.

The chain joins TRBV7-8 to TRBJ1-1; D may be TRBD1 (5 bases). V gave up 4 bases and J gave up 6 bases, with 15 bases separating them. Per germline, CDR1 SGHVS and CDR2 FQNEAQ. There are 14 residues in the CDR3. Written as DNA, the CDR3 is TGTGCCAGCAGCTCAGACAGCTTCGCGTCTGAAGCTTTCTTT. Encoded protein: CASSSDSFASEAFF.

This chain connects TRBV4-3 to TRBJ1-1; perhaps TRBD1 as D (6 bases). Trimming removed 2 bases at V and 1 base at J, with 11 bases between. Germline V gives CDR1 LGHNA, CDR2 YSLEER. This CDR3 has 15 amino acids. CDR3 residues: CASSQQGRENTEAFF. Written as DNA, the CDR3 is TGCGCCAGCAGCCAACAGGGGAGAGAGAACACTGAAGCTTTCTTT.

The V gene is TRBV7-2, the J gene TRBJ2-7; 8 bases map to TRBD1. The germline V gene encodes CDR1 SGHTA and CDR2 FQGNSA. CDR3 length: 14 amino acids. Losses at the gene ends were 5 bases for V and 2 bases for J; bases not matched to a gene: 5. The CDR3 spells CASSPGGFAYEQYF. CDR3 bases: TGTGCCAGCAGCCCAGGGGGCTTTGCCTACGAGCAGTACTTC.

J is TRBJ1-1 and V is TRBV5-1, with D maybe TRBD1 (6 bases). Germline values: CDR1 SGHRS, CDR2 YFSETQ. Trimming removed 0 bases at V and 5 bases at J, with 17 bases between. CDR3 length equals 16 residues. The CDR3 sequence is CASSLGAGDFRTEAFF. CDR3 coding DNA: TGCGCCAGCAGCTTGGGGGCAGGGGATTTTAGGACTGAAGCTTTCTTT.